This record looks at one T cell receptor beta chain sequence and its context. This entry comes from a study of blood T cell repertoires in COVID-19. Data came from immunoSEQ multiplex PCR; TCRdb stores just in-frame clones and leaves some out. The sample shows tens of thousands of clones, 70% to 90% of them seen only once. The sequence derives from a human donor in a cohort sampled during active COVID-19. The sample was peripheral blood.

As DNA, the CDR3 is TGTGCCAGCAGCGCCCAACCAGGAAACACTGAAGCTTTCTTT. This translates into CASSAQPGNTEAFF. This rearrangement joins TRBV11-3 to TRBJ1-1; D is ambiguous. V dropped 5 bases and J dropped 2 bases, with 12 bases sitting between them. Germline CDR1 reads SGHNT; CDR2 reads YENEEA. CDR3 length: 14 residues.